This T cell receptor beta chain is drawn from a study of blood T cell repertoires in COVID-19. Study at large: PBMCs, B-cell-depleted T cells, or T cells provided the cDNA or gDNA that made up the material.

In the authors' methods: Scientists estimated how many nucleated cells there were by amplifying reference gene primers. This table comes from immunoSEQ multiplex PCR, and its TCRdb copy is limited to in-frame clones, with some not included. V, J and clone size were drawn from that table, and D and trimming were deduced from the DNA. In the table there are about 150,000 clones, around 84% of which are singletons. This clone was detected once. CDR1 is LGHNA, CDR2 YNFKEQ, per germline. CDR3 size: 17 residues. J was trimmed by 3 bases and V by 0 bases; bases with no gene match: 9. This TCR was sampled from a human donor in a cohort sampled during active COVID-19. The V call is TRBV4-2, the J call TRBJ2-3; 7 nucleotides align to TRBD2. Sequences were obtained from peripheral blood. The CDR3 nucleotides read TGTGCCAGCAGCCAAGATGGGGGAGCGGGGATTACAGATACGCAGTATTTT. It is translated as CASSQDGGAGITDTQYF.